The sequence of this T cell receptor (beta chain) was determined in a study of OX40 agonist ivuxolimab in advanced cancers. The study in broad terms: Ivuxolimab, which targeted the costimulatory receptor OX40 (CD134), was an agonistic, fully human IgG2 monoclonal antibody. Intravenous ivuxolimab was administered to patients every 2 weeks at six dose levels: 0.01, 0.1, 0.3, 1.5, 3 and 10 mg/kg. Of the roughly 53 patients in dose escalation, about 20 had hepatocellular carcinoma, some 15 had melanoma, 9 had renal cell carcinoma and 9 had head and neck cancer. In the dose-escalation cohort, roughly four fifths of patients were male, and the mean age was approximately 55 years, with a range of roughly 20 to 85. Patients were allowed to have had prior anti-PD-1, anti-PD-L1 or anti-CTLA-4 therapy, and approximately 40% of the dose-escalation patients had been treated with checkpoint inhibitors. Partial responses occurred in three dose-escalation patients, of whom one had hepatocellular carcinoma and two had cutaneous melanoma. Peripheral TCRbeta sequencing was intended to test whether TCR sequence diversity was altered and clonal T-cell expansion was caused by ivuxolimab. The paper covers the monotherapy dose-escalation part of the phase I ivuxolimab trial, which included N ≈ 57 patients. General conclusions and limits of the study: Clonal expansion of both CD4+ and CD8+ blood T cells was observed from baseline to week 6 at doses 0.1 to 3.0 mg/kg. After ivuxolimab, expanded clones were on average more numerous among CD8+ T cells than among CD4+ T cells. Partial responders in the 0.1-3.0 mg/kg groups had among the lowest normalized peripheral clonal expansion, especially among CD8+ T cells. The antigen specificity of the peripheral T cells that underwent clonal expansion was not determined. Low levels of normalized T-cell clonal expansion were also seen in some nonresponding patients.

For this chain, trimming is 5 bases at the V end and 7 bases at the J end, and the number of junction bases without a gene match is 7. The CDR3 contains 15 residues, cysteine and phenylalanine counted. The sequence is cut down to CDR3 DNA, 45 bases in frame from base 1. Per the germline V gene, SGHNT is the CDR1 and YENEEA is the CDR2. This clone was recorded only once. This clone's antigen is unknown. Per-base quality was not reported, and no clone a single base away is much larger than it. The trial excluded patients who had a history of autoimmune disease or were on systemic immunosuppression. Peripheral blood for TCR sequencing was drawn from every dose cohort at baseline, at cycle 4 day 1 and at cycle 7 day 1. Samples were obtained from an open-label, multicenter, first-in-human phase I dose-escalation trial of ivuxolimab. Adults with locally advanced or metastatic head and neck squamous cell, hepatocellular, melanoma or renal cell carcinoma were enrolled in the trial. Before TCR sequencing, CD4+ and CD8+ T cells were separately sorted from peripheral blood.

Genomic DNA was extracted from sorted cells for sequencing of the TCRbeta CDR3 region. The immunoSEQ Assay was used to sequence the TCRbeta CDR3 regions. Imported from immuneACCESS, the table was reduced by TCRdb to in-frame sequences with V and J called. These copies leave out some clones; in studies compared against another copy, an unresolved V gene accounts for under half, and the cause of the remainder is not known. The sample data list tens of thousands of clones, and 82% of these were observed just once. 0.4% to 0.5% of the sample comes from the top ten. The sample consisted of CD4+ or CD8+ T cells sorted from blood, taken in a trial of the OX40 agonist ivuxolimab. This receptor chain uses TRBV11-3 and TRBJ2-1; the central 11 bases match TRBD2. This TCR came from an adult with an advanced solid tumor such as melanoma, head and neck, liver or kidney cancer. This receptor carries the CDR3 CASSPQGLAENEQFF. The sequenced DNA is TGTGCCAGCAGCCCGCAGGGACTAGCGGAGAATGAGCAGTTCTTC.